This record concerns one T cell receptor (beta chain) sequence. The CDR3 consists of 19 residues. Germline-derived CDR1 and CDR2 are LNHDA and SQIVND (reference sequence). The V gene end was trimmed by 3 bases and the J gene end by 3 bases; junction bases not matched to a gene: 14. As processed by the authors: Reference gene primer amplification gave nucleated cell count estimates. Produced via immunoSEQ multiplex PCR; TCRdb's table is partial and in-frame only. V, J and clone size reflect that table, while D and trimming were determined from the DNA. The sample includes more than 150,000 clones, 80% to 90% of them seen just once. The data originate from a study of blood T cell repertoires in COVID-19. Whole-study context: Some COVID-19 samples were acute and others convalescent; all came from the United States, Italy and Spain.

This chain joins TRBV19 and TRBJ2-7; 13 nucleotides match TRBD2. Input material: peripheral blood. This clonotype originated in a woman in her 70s with COVID-19, enrolled during active disease. CDR3 sequence (DNA): TGTGCCAGTAGTATTCGTCGTCGTCGGACTAGCGGGGGAGACTACGAGCAGTACTTC. Translation: CASSIRRRRTSGGDYEQYF.